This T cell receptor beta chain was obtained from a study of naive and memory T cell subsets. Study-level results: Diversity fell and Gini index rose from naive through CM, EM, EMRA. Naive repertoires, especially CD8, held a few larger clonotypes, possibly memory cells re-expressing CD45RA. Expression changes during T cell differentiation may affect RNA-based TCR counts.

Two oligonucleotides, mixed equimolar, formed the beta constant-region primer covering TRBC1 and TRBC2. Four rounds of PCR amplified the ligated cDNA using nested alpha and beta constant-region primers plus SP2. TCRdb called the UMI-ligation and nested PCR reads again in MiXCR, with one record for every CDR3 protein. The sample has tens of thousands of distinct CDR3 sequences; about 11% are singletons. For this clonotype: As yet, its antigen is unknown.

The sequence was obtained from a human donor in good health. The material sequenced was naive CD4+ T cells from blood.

CDR3 in DNA: TGTGCCAGCAGCCCCTCGAGAAGTTCTGGCAGCGAAGCTTTCTTT. Amino acid sequence: CASSPSRSSGSEAFF. V gene TRBV9 combines with J gene TRBJ1-1; D is undetermined. This CDR3 comprises 15 residues. CDR1 SGDLS and CDR2 YYNGEE come from the germline V gene. The V end lost 4 bases, the J end lost 8 bases, and 21 bases lay between the germline ends.